This entry lists 24 T cell receptor beta chains sequenced from one sample in a study of shared clonotypes between healthy human individuals. Sequencing used immunoSEQ multiplex PCR; TCRdb keeps in-frame clones, though not all of them. The sample consists of roughly 490,000 clones, over 60% of them appearing once. Sequenced: PBMCs. The receptor set was obtained from a woman in her thirties or forties in good health. Some clones in this sample may be carry-over from other donors' samples.

The chain joins TRBV5-1 to TRBJ1-6; D gene unclear. Trimming left V 0 bases short and J 9 bases short, with 10 bases between. CDR3 size: 14 residues. The germline V gene encodes CDR1 SGHRS and CDR2 YFSETQ. CDR3 sequence reads: CASSLDSTSSPLHF. The CDR3 region has the DNA TGCGCCAGCAGCTTGGACTCAACCAGTTCACCCCTCCACTTT.

V is TRBV18 and J is TRBJ2-2; 7 bases align to TRBD1. Germline V lookup: CDR1 KGHSH, CDR2 LQKENI. V shed 3 bases and J 2 bases; nucleotides not matched to a gene: 6. The CDR3 consists of 16 residues. CDR3 DNA sequence: TGTGCCAGCTCACCCCCGGGACAGCGCAACACCGGGGAGCTGTTTTTT. Its protein product is CASSPPGQRNTGELFF.

The chain carries TRBV27 and TRBJ2-4; 12 nucleotides line up with TRBD2. Germline assignment: CDR1 MNHEY and CDR2 SMNVEV (reference sequence). The CDR3 covers 16 residues. V was clipped by 5 bases and J by 1 base; unmatched bases: 3. CDR3 coding DNA: TGTGCCAGCAGTCCAACTAGCGGGAGGGCCAAAAACATTCAGTACTTC. It specifies CASSPTSGRAKNIQYF.

This clone is a singleton in its sample. The chain joins TRBV6-5 to TRBJ1-2; the match to TRBD1 covers 7 bases. The CDR3 is made up of 16 amino acids. Germline V gene sequence: CDR1 MNHEY, CDR2 SVGAGI. Trimming cost V 0 bases and J 4 bases; bases outside gene matches: 8. CDR3 region: CASSYSQTGQAYGYTF. The CDR3 DNA is TGTGCCAGCAGTTACTCACAGACAGGGCAGGCCTATGGCTACACCTTC.

The chain links TRBV9 to TRBJ1-2; 8 positions match TRBD1. Losses at the gene ends were 3 bases for V and 1 base for J; bases not matched to a gene: 5. Germline V gene sequence: CDR1 SGDLS, CDR2 YYNGEE. This CDR3 has 15 residues. This CDR3 is CASSADRGFNYGYTF. CDR3 bases: TGTGCCAGCAGCGCAGACAGGGGATTTAACTATGGCTACACCTTC.

The chain joins TRBV7-9 to TRBJ2-1, with 11 bases aligning to TRBD2. The CDR3 length is 19 residues. The germline V gene has CDR1 SEHNR and CDR2 FQNEAQ (reference sequence). Losses at the gene ends were 5 bases for V and 4 bases for J; bases not matched to a gene: 16. CDR3 amino acids: CASSPVGNPTSGKYNEQFF. In nucleotides, the CDR3 is TGTGCCAGCAGCCCAGTTGGAAATCCGACTAGCGGGAAGTACAATGAGCAGTTCTTC.

CDR3 DNA: TGCGCCAGCAGCTTGTGGCAGGGGAACACTGAAGCTTTCTTT. Translation: CASSLWQGNTEAFF. This chain uses TRBV5-1 with TRBJ1-1; possible D gene TRBD1, 5 bases. This CDR3 region has 14 residues. Germline V CDR1 and CDR2: SGHRS, YFSETQ. V was pared by 1 base and J by 1 base, with 8 bases between.

The chain joins TRBV14 to TRBJ1-4; a weak D match, TRBD1 (6 bases). The CDR3 consists of 15 residues. Per the germline V gene, CDR1 is SGHDN and CDR2 is FVKESK. Deletions cut 0 bases from V and 8 bases from J, with 13 bases between. The CDR3 is CASSQDQGRKEKLFF. The CDR3 DNA reads as TGTGCCAGCAGCCAAGACCAGGGGAGGAAGGAAAAACTGTTTTTT.

The genes are TRBV13 and TRBJ1-3; no firm D call. Trimming cost V 6 bases and J 0 bases, with 9 bases left between them. The CDR3 extends over 14 amino acids. Germline-derived CDR1 and CDR2 are PRHDT and FYEKMQ (reference sequence). The CDR3 loop reads CASRRSLSGNTIYF. In DNA form, the CDR3 reads TGTGCCAGCAGACGCTCTCTCTCTGGAAACACCATATATTTT.

The genes are TRBV7-9 and TRBJ1-1; D is perhaps TRBD1 (5 bases). V lost 1 base and J lost 7, with 22 bases in between. Germline V gives CDR1 SEHNR, CDR2 FQNEAQ (reference sequence). The CDR3 loop spans 17 amino acids. The CDR3 nucleotides are TGTGCCAGCAGCTTAGGGGGTGGGGGACGGTTGGAAGGTGAAGCTTTCTTT. It translates to CASSLGGGGRLEGEAFF.

CDR3 region: CASRLTGGNGESSQYF. CDR3 in DNA: TGTGCCAGCAGGTTGACAGGGGGCAACGGGGAATCGAGCCAGTACTTC. The chain joins TRBV2 to TRBJ2-5; 10 bases are a match to TRBD1. The V gene's germline CDR1 is SNHLY and CDR2 FYNNEI. V shed 6 bases, J shed 10 bases, and the junction held 17 bases outside the gene matches. This CDR3 is 16 amino acids long. Full variable domain (outside the CDR3, taken from reference TRBV2 and TRBJ2-5): EPEVTQTPSHQVTQMGQEVILRCVPISNHLYFYWYRQILGQKVEFLVSFYNNEISEKSEIFDDQFSVERPDGSNFTLKIRSTKLEDSAMYFCASRLTGGNGESSQYFGPGTRLLVL.

This clone has only one observation. J is TRBJ1-4 and V is TRBV7-2, with D possibly TRBD1 on 5 matching bases. Trimming shortened V by 5 bases and J by 4 bases, and 8 bases separated the two germline ends. This CDR3 region has 13 residues. CDR1 and CDR2 from the germline V gene are SGHTA and FQGNSA. The CDR3 loop reads CASSPDNNEKLFF. In DNA form, the CDR3 reads TGTGCCAGCAGCCCGGACAATAATGAAAAACTGTTTTTT.

Notes on this clone: A far larger clone is only one base removed, so a read error is likely. In the same sample, other DNA sequences code for this CDR3. The gene calls are TRBV5-1 and TRBJ1-2, with D possibly TRBD1 on 6 matching bases. The germline V gene encodes CDR1 SGHRS and CDR2 YFSETQ. V lost 2 bases, J lost 7 bases, and 24 bases lay in between. The CDR3 consists of 17 residues. CDR3 protein: CASSLPLQQGIGSGYTF. The DNA of the CDR3 is TGCGCCAGCAGCTTACCCCTTCAACAGGGAATTGGAAGTGGCTACACCTTC.

This clone is judged medium-sized. Additional DNA sequences in this sample encode the identical CDR3. In DNA, the CDR3 is TGTGCCAGCAGCGCCCGTCTAGCGGGAGGAGGAGATACGCAGTATTTT. Translated, it gives CASSARLAGGGDTQYF. The J gene is TRBJ2-3, the V gene TRBV4-2; TRBD2 matches 11 bases. The V and J ends lost 5 bases and 5 bases, in that order; junction bases with no gene match: 9. Germline V gives CDR1 LGHNA, CDR2 YNFKEQ. The CDR3 runs 16 residues.

About this clone itself: A much larger clone differs from this one at a single base, so this may be a read error. This rearrangement joins TRBV30 to TRBJ1-4; D possibly corresponds to TRBD1 (5 bases). This CDR3 region has 14 residues. Germline CDR1 reads GTSNPN; CDR2 reads SVGIG (reference sequence). Here the CDR3 DNA reads TGTGCCTGGGGGGGACCCACAACTAATAAAAAACTGTTTTTT. Protein product: CAWGGPTTNKKLFF. The full variable domain, in which reference TRBV30 and TRBJ1-4 provide the parts outside the CDR3, is SQTIHQWPATLVQPVGSPLSLECTVEGTSNPNLYWYRQAAGRGLQLLFYSVGIGQISSEVPQNLSASRPQDRQFILSSKKLLLSDSGFYLCAWGGPTTNKKLFFGSGTQLSVL.

This rearrangement joins TRBV4-2 to TRBJ2-3, with TRBD1 matching over 8 bases. V was clipped by 3 bases and J by 7 bases; unmatched bases: 18. This CDR3 is built from 18 residues. Per germline, CDR1 LGHNA and CDR2 YNFKEQ. The CDR3 DNA reads TGTGCCAGCAGCCAGCGATTGCTCCGGACAGGGTCATCAAATACGCAGTATTTT. It specifies CASSQRLLRTGSSNTQYF.

This clone was found many times. Other DNA sequences in the sample encode the same CDR3. J is TRBJ2-7 and V is TRBV4-2; the D gene is possibly TRBD2 (5 bases). CDR3 size: 15 residues. Germline V lookup: CDR1 LGHNA, CDR2 YNFKEQ. Between the trimmed V and J ends, which lost 1 base and 2 bases, there was a span of 12 bases. The CDR3 DNA reads TGTGCCAGCAGCCAAGCGCTTCAGACTACCTACGAGCAGTACTTC. It encodes CASSQALQTTYEQYF.

This sequence joins TRBV5-1 and TRBJ2-7; the match to TRBD2 covers 10 bases. With V trimmed by 4 bases and J by 2 bases, 6 bases remained unmatched. Looked up from germline, CDR1 is SGHRS and CDR2 is YFSETQ. This CDR3 is 15 amino acids long. CDR3 coding DNA: TGCGCCAGCAGCCTGCGGACTAGCGGACCCTACGAGCAGTACTTC. It translates to CASSLRTSGPYEQYF.

The chain employs TRBV2 and TRBJ2-1; D unclear. This CDR3 is 14 amino acids long. The V gene's germline CDR1 is SNHLY and CDR2 FYNNEI. Trimming stripped 4 bases from V and 0 bases from J, with 7 bases between. CDR3 residues: CASSALSSYNEQFF. CDR3 nucleotides: TGTGCCAGCAGTGCCCTGAGCTCCTACAATGAGCAGTTCTTC.

A remark on this clone: Other DNA sequences in the same sample also yield this CDR3. The V call is TRBV9, the J call TRBJ1-3; 7 positions agree with TRBD1. The CDR3 is made up of 13 amino acids. V lost 4 bases, J lost 4 bases, and 2 bases stayed unmatched. Germline V gives CDR1 SGDLS, CDR2 YYNGEE. The DNA of the CDR3 is TGTGCCAGCAGCTCCAGGGGGGGAAACACCATATATTTT. This sequence encodes CASSSRGGNTIYF.

Points on this clone: It may be a read error: a sequence one base away is much more abundant. This chain links TRBV2 with TRBJ1-1; D possibly corresponds to TRBD1 (6 bases). CDR1 and CDR2 from the germline V gene are SNHLY and FYNNEI. The length of the CDR3 is 15 residues. The V end lost 2 bases, the J end lost 5 bases, and 15 bases lay between the germline ends. DNA for the CDR3: TGTGCCAGCAGTGAACTCCAGGGGTCGGGGACTGAAGCTTTCTTT. It specifies CASSELQGSGTEAFF.

The chain joins TRBV6-1 to TRBJ2-7; 11 nucleotides match TRBD1. Germline V CDR1 and CDR2: MNHNS, SASEGT. V lost 5 bases to trimming and J lost 5 bases; unmatched junction nucleotides: 8. This CDR3 contains 15 residues. CDR3 DNA sequence: TGTGCCAGCAGTCAGGGGACAGGGGGTCCCCACGAGCAGTACTTC. It translates to CASSQGTGGPHEQYF.

This clone has at least ten counts. The chain uses TRBV2 and TRBJ2-7, with D unclear. In germline, CDR1 is SNHLY, CDR2 FYNNEI. Trimming took 5 bases from V and 2 from J, leaving 10 bases between them. The CDR3 length is 13 residues. The CDR3 here is CASSTQVPYEQYF. The CDR3 bases are TGTGCCAGCAGTACCCAGGTACCCTACGAGCAGTACTTC.

This clone was observed a single time. The CDR3 loop is CASSDLNTEAFF. The CDR3 DNA reads TGTGCCAGTTCTGATCTGAACACTGAAGCTTTCTTT. The chain uses TRBV11-2 and TRBJ1-1; D is ambiguous. The germline V and J ends were trimmed by 9 bases and 0 bases, with 8 bases remaining between them. The CDR3 is made up of 12 amino acids. Germline CDR1 is SGHAT and CDR2 is FQNNGV.